This is a list of T cell receptor beta chains from one sample in a study of blood T cell repertoires in COVID-19. TCRdb's table, derived via immunoSEQ multiplex PCR, lists solely in-frame clones and lacks some. The data show a few hundred thousand clones, 80% to 90% seen once. The sequencing input was PBMCs or T cells enriched from blood (not recorded which). Receptor source: a woman aged 60-75 years who had recovered from COVID-19. CDR3s include the opening cysteine and the closing phenylalanine or tryptophan. The D gene is left open where the match is weak. Rows give clone size only sometimes, using once, few, many, or a class for an expanded clone.

V	size	D	J	DNA	CDR3
TRBV4-1	.	.	TRBJ1-5	TGCGCCAGCAGCCTAGGGGATCAGCCCCAGCATTTT	CASSLGDQPQHF
TRBV19	.	.	TRBJ2-2	TGTGCCAGTAGTGTAAAGGTTGTGAGGCGGGGCAGGAACACCGGGGAGCTGTTTTTT	CASSVKVVRRGRNTGELFF
TRBV25-1	.	TRBD2	TRBJ2-7	TGTGCCAGCAGTGAAAGACGGGGGGTCGGGTTGGGCGAGCAGTACTTC	CASSERRGVGLGEQYF
TRBV4-1	.	.	TRBJ1-6	TGCGCCAGCAGCCAAGAGGACCTTGGTCAGGGTTCACCCCTCCACTTT	CASSQEDLGQGSPLHF
TRBV11-3	.	TRBD1	TRBJ2-1	TGTGCCAGCAGCGGCAACAGGGGGCGCAATGAGCAGTTCTTC	CASSGNRGRNEQFF
TRBV11-2	.	.	TRBJ1-2	TGTGCCAGCAGCTCTAGCGGGGGGGCGTCGGGCTACACCTTC	CASSSSGGASGYTF
TRBV19	.	.	TRBJ1-2	TGTGCCAGTAGCAGATACTCGACAGGAGACTATGGCTACACCTTC	CASSRYSTGDYGYTF
TRBV12-3/TRBV12-4	once	.	TRBJ1-2	TGTGCCAGCAGTTTCATAGCTAACTATGGCTACACCTTC	CASSFIANYGYTF
TRBV5-6	.	.	TRBJ1-1	TGTGCCAGCAGCTTGGCCCCCGGGACTGAAGCTTTCTTT	CASSLAPGTEAFF
TRBV10-3	.	.	TRBJ1-2	TGTGCCATCCGATCACAGGGTGACTATGGCTACACCTTC	CAIRSQGDYGYTF
TRBV15	.	.	TRBJ1-6	TGTGCCACCCTGAGTGTCCAGGGGCCTAATTCACCCCTCCACTTT	CATLSVQGPNSPLHF
TRBV7-2	once	.	TRBJ1-1	TGTGCCAGCAGCTTAGTTCACAGGCAGAACACTGAAGCTTTCTTT	CASSLVHRQNTEAFF
TRBV2	once	TRBD2	TRBJ2-4	TGTGCCAGCAGTGATTTTTCGCTCCCGGGGAGGGCGGGAGCCGGGAGCATTCAGTACTTC	CASSDFSLPGRAGAGSIQYF
TRBV4-1	once	.	TRBJ1-1	TGCGCCAGCAGCCAACTTCGGGGGGGTTCCACTGAAGCTTTCTTT	CASSQLRGGSTEAFF
TRBV11-2	.	.	TRBJ2-4	TGTGCCAGCAGCTTTGAGGGGGGGGTCAACATTCAGTACTTC	CASSFEGGVNIQYF
TRBV5-1	once	.	TRBJ2-2	TGCGCCAGCAGCTTGGTAGGAGTTACCCGAACCGGGGAGCTGTTTTTT	CASSLVGVTRTGELFF
TRBV5-1	.	TRBD1	TRBJ2-2	TGCGCCAGCAGCTCGAAGACAGGGACCACCGGGGAGCTGTTTTTT	CASSSKTGTTGELFF